The rows below give T cell receptor beta chains drawn from one sample of a study of blood T cell repertoires in COVID-19. TCRdb's copy holds only in-frame clones and misses some; the assay was immunoSEQ multiplex PCR. In the table there are 150,000 to 200,000 clones, around four fifths of which are singletons. The sample taken for sequencing was peripheral blood. Receptors were obtained from a woman aged 25 to 45 with acute or convalescent COVID-19. CDR3s include the opening cysteine and the closing phenylalanine or tryptophan. A D gene is named only where the DNA matches it firmly. Clone size appears in some rows only: once, few, many, or a class for an expanded clone.

abundance	v_gene	len	d_gene	j_gene	CDR3nt	CDR3aa
.	TRBV4-1	13	.	TRBJ1-1	TGCGCCAGCAGCCAAGTCCGTGGTCAGGAAGCTTTCTTT	CASSQVRGQEAFF
.	TRBV30	13	.	TRBJ1-1	TGTGCCTGGAGTGGGGGGCCGAACACTGAAGCTTTCTTT	CAWSGGPNTEAFF
.	TRBV6-5	14	.	TRBJ2-1	TGTGTCCCCAGGGTGGAGGGGCCTTACAATGAGCAGTTCTTC	CVPRVEGPYNEQFF
.	TRBV21-1	18	.	TRBJ1-4	TGTGCCAGCAGCAAAGCGCGTGGATTAGACAGGACAAATGAAAAACTGTTTTTT	CASSKARGLDRTNEKLFF
once	TRBV20-1	15	.	TRBJ1-4	TGCAGTGCTAGTAAAGGGGCTGCAACTAATGAAAAACTGTTTTTT	CSASKGAATNEKLFF
.	TRBV11-2	15	.	TRBJ2-5	TGTGCCAGCAGCTTAGATAGAGGGCCAGTGGAGACCCAGTACTTC	CASSLDRGPVETQYF
.	TRBV10-3	15	.	TRBJ1-4	TGTGCCATCAGTGAGTCGGGGCCCGGTAGTGAAAAACTGTTTTTT	CAISESGPGSEKLFF
.	TRBV6-5	14	TRBD1	TRBJ1-6	TGTGCCAGCAGTTTACAGGGGATAGAGTCACCCCTCCACTTT	CASSLQGIESPLHF
.	TRBV27	11	.	TRBJ2-7	TGTGCCAGCAGCAGGGGACCCGAGCAGTACTTC	CASSRGPEQYF
.	TRBV30	15	TRBD1	TRBJ2-5	TGTGCCTACCTTCCCGGGACAGGGGTTGGGGAGACCCAGTACTTC	CAYLPGTGVGETQYF
.	TRBV18	15	TRBD1	TRBJ1-5	TGTGCCAGCTCAGCTACAGGGGTTGATGGTCAGCCCCAGCATTTT	CASSATGVDGQPQHF
.	TRBV11-1	13	.	TRBJ2-7	TGTGCCAGCAGCCCTGGGGCAGACTACGAGCAGTACTTC	CASSPGADYEQYF
.	TRBV4-1	14	TRBD1	TRBJ1-2	TGCGCCAGCAGCCAAGGAGACAGGGACTATGGCTACACCTTC	CASSQGDRDYGYTF
many	TRBV4-2	16	TRBD1	TRBJ2-7	TGTGCCAGCAGCCAAGAGTTGTCGGGACAGACCTACGAGCAGTACTTC	CASSQELSGQTYEQYF
few	TRBV7-2	15	.	TRBJ1-6	TGTGCCAGCAGGTCGCGGACAGAGTATAATTCACCCCTCCACTTT	CASRSRTEYNSPLHF
.	TRBV7-2	16	.	TRBJ2-7	TGTGCCAGCAGCTTAGTTGGGGGGGCTGGAAGGGACGAGCAGTACTTC	CASSLVGGAGRDEQYF
.	TRBV28	15	.	TRBJ1-2	TGTGCCAGCAGACCCCCCACAGGACCCTCCTATGGCTACACCTTC	CASRPPTGPSYGYTF
.	TRBV7-2	14	TRBD1	TRBJ1-1	TGTGCCAGCAGCCGGGACAGGGGTTATACTGAAACTTTCTTT	CASSRDRGYTETFF
few	TRBV5-5	15	.	TRBJ1-5	TGTGCCAGCAGCTTGTTAGGCGGACTGAATCAGCCCCAGCATTTT	CASSLLGGLNQPQHF
.	TRBV28	17	.	TRBJ2-2	TGTGCCAGCAGTTTATATAGCAGCAAAGCGAACACCGGGGAGCTGTTTTTT	CASSLYSSKANTGELFF
.	TRBV10-3	12	.	TRBJ2-1	TGTGCCATCAGTGAATGGCAAAATGAGCAGTTCTTC	CAISEWQNEQFF
.	TRBV19	13	.	TRBJ1-5	TGTGCCAGTAGGGGTACAGGGAATCAGCCCCAGCATTTT	CASRGTGNQPQHF
once	TRBV20-1	15	TRBD2	TRBJ2-5	TGCAGTGCAAGTGAAGCGGGAGGAATCCAAGAGACCCAGTACTTC	CSASEAGGIQETQYF
once	TRBV10-2	12	TRBD1	TRBJ2-7	TGCGCCACCAGGGACAGCTCCTACGAGCAGTACTTC	CATRDSSYEQYF
.	TRBV7-9	17	.	TRBJ2-3	TGTGCCAGCAGCTTAGCGCTGCTCGGCGGAGACACAGATACGCAGTATTTT	CASSLALLGGDTDTQYF
.	TRBV9	13	.	TRBJ1-5	TGTGCCAGCAGCGTAGGGCCCAATCAGCCCCAGCATTTT	CASSVGPNQPQHF
.	TRBV5-6	15	TRBD1	TRBJ1-3	TGTGCCAGCAGCTTTGGTACAGGGGACGGAAACACCATATATTTT	CASSFGTGDGNTIYF
.	TRBV28	17	TRBD1	TRBJ1-5	TGTGCCAGCACCACCCGGCGGGGACAGGGCTTCAATCAGCCCCAGCATTTT	CASTTRRGQGFNQPQHF
.	TRBV6-5	13	.	TRBJ2-3	TGTGCCAGCAGCCCAACCCTACAGGGCACGCAGTATTTT	CASSPTLQGTQYF
.	TRBV29-1	13	.	TRBJ1-5	TGCAGCGTTGACTCAGGTGCCAATCAGCCCCAGCATTTT	CSVDSGANQPQHF
.	TRBV30	16	TRBD1	TRBJ1-5	TGTGCCTGGAGTGGGAGGGGACAGTTGGGGAATCAGCCCCAGCATTTT	CAWSGRGQLGNQPQHF
.	TRBV19	14	.	TRBJ1-1	TGTGCCAGTAGACATCAGGGGTTGAACACTGAAGCTTTCTTT	CASRHQGLNTEAFF
.	TRBV21-1	13	.	TRBJ1-1	TGTGCCAGCAGCAAAGCTGCACTTACTGAAGCTTTCTTT	CASSKAALTEAFF
.	TRBV28	13	.	TRBJ1-2	TGTGCCAGCAGACCCGGGACAACGTATGGCTACACCTTC	CASRPGTTYGYTF
.	TRBV3-1/TRBV3-2	14	TRBD1	TRBJ2-7	TGTGCCAGCAGCCAACGGACAGGGGGCTACGAGCAGTACTTC	CASSQRTGGYEQYF
.	TRBV6-6	14	.	TRBJ2-5	TGTGCCAGCAGTTTTGGACAGTACCAAGAGACCCAGTACTTC	CASSFGQYQETQYF
once	TRBV7-9	12	.	TRBJ1-3	TGTGCCAGCAGCCAAACCAAGACAGGAGTATATTTT	CASSQTKTGVYF
.	TRBV27	13	.	TRBJ2-7	TGTGCCAGCAGCCGACTAGGAGCGAGCGAGCAGTACTTC	CASSRLGASEQYF
.	TRBV3-1/TRBV3-2	16	.	TRBJ1-2	TGTGCCAGCAGCCAAGCAGGGCGCGGTGGGGACTATGGCTACACCTTC	CASSQAGRGGDYGYTF
.	TRBV19	16	TRBD1	TRBJ1-1	TGTGCCAGTATTAATCGCGGGGCAGGGGGATGGACTGAAGCTTTCTTT	CASINRGAGGWTEAFF
.	TRBV10-3	16	TRBD2	TRBJ2-2	TGTGCCATCAGTAGGACTAGCGGGAGTATCGGCGGGGAGCTGTTTTTT	CAISRTSGSIGGELFF
.	TRBV11-2	16	.	TRBJ2-1	TGTGCCAGCAGCTTAGTATCGGTTCGGGGTAACAATGAGCAGTTCTTC	CASSLVSVRGNNEQFF
.	TRBV7-6	15	.	TRBJ2-7	TGTGCCAGCAGCCCCAGAGGACAGTCGTTCTACGAGCAGTACTTC	CASSPRGQSFYEQYF
.	TRBV6-2/TRBV6-3	17	TRBD1	TRBJ2-5	TGTGCCAGCAGCCCAGGACGTGGACAGGGGGGCGAGGAGACCCAGTACTTC	CASSPGRGQGGEETQYF
.	TRBV5-6	12	.	TRBJ1-2	TGTGCCAGCAGCGGAGGGAGTTTTGGCTACACCTTC	CASSGGSFGYTF
.	TRBV28	16	TRBD1	TRBJ1-1	TGTGCCAGCAGTTTGACGGTGACAGGGGTAAGCACTGAAGCTTTCTTT	CASSLTVTGVSTEAFF
.	TRBV19	13	.	TRBJ1-1	TGTGCCAGTAGCTTAGGGGGATGGTCTGAAGCTTTCTTT	CASSLGGWSEAFF
.	TRBV4-2	18	.	TRBJ2-2	TGTGCCAGCAGCCAAGCCGACAGGCGGTGGGCGAACACCGGGGAGCTGTTTTTT	CASSQADRRWANTGELFF
.	TRBV5-4	12	.	TRBJ2-7	TGTGCCAGCAGCTTGGGTCAGTACGAGCAGTACTTC	CASSLGQYEQYF
.	TRBV28	14	TRBD1	TRBJ1-4	TGTGCCAGCAGTTTGTGGGGACAGGGTGAAAAACTGTTTTTT	CASSLWGQGEKLFF
.	TRBV29-1	19	TRBD2	TRBJ2-3	TGCAGCATTTTATTGGGCCCAGCGGCGGGAGTCCCAAGCACAGATACGCAGTATTTT	CSILLGPAAGVPSTDTQYF
.	TRBV5-4	16	TRBD1	TRBJ1-6	TGTGCCAGCAGCTTGGGGAACGACAGGGGGGATTCACCCCTCCACTTT	CASSLGNDRGDSPLHF
once	TRBV7-2	13	TRBD1	TRBJ2-5	TGTGCCAGCAGCCCCTGGACAGGAGAGACCCAGTACTTC	CASSPWTGETQYF
few	TRBV12-3/TRBV12-4	12	.	TRBJ2-3	TGTGCCAGCAGCCTCTTCACAGATACGCAGTATTTT	CASSLFTDTQYF
.	TRBV19	17	TRBD1	TRBJ2-3	TGTGCCAGTAGGGGGACAGTAGCTGGCCGGCTCACAGATACGCAGTATTTT	CASRGTVAGRLTDTQYF